These T cell receptor beta chains were read from a single sample in a study of neurological immune-mediated disorders. MiXCR, applied by TCRdb to the 5' RACE reads, yields one record per CDR3 protein. The sample carries 55,000 to 65,000 distinct CDR3 sequences, under 4.5% recorded once. The sequencing input was PBMCs. The origin of the receptors is a woman aged 25 to 39 with multiple sclerosis. Both conserved end residues are part of each CDR3. D genes are given only for firm matches. Some rows have no size entry. The others give once, few or many, or a class for an expanded clone.

cdr3_aa v_call clone_size d_call
CASSIIAGVGVDTQYF TRBV5-6 many TRBD2
CASRQSGSPSDTQYF TRBV4-1 - TRBD2
CASSPGRGYEQYF TRBV5-1 many TRBD2
CASSLGSGTGAQETQYF TRBV27 many TRBD1
CASSRGTSSNEQFF TRBV5-1 many TRBD2
CASSLMLGADTQYF TRBV7-2 many -
CASSPNIQGNGYTF TRBV3-1 - TRBD1
CASRPQGSYNSPLHF TRBV6-5 many TRBD1
CASSQGTDSNEKLFF TRBV5-1 many -
CASSPGTGDYEQYF TRBV4-3 many TRBD1
CASSLDVRTEAFF TRBV7-2 many -
CASSAGLGDGANVLTF TRBV5-5 many TRBD2
CASSRRQGDTDTQYF TRBV5-1 many TRBD1
CASSNSGGSSGANVLTF TRBV5-1 many TRBD2
CASSLTGSGNTIYF TRBV5-1 many -
CASRPLTVDEQFF TRBV6-1 - -
CASSGEAGRDTGELFF TRBV5-6 - TRBD2
CSAPLGGNQPQHF TRBV20-1 many -
CASRTANEQYF TRBV7-9 few -
CASSLVGLFYNEQFF TRBV5-1 many -